This entry lists 9 T cell receptor beta chains sequenced from one sample in a study of regulatory T cells in long-lasting Graves disease. The TCR beta library used iRepertoire HTBI primers with Arm-PCR amplification of CDR3. TCRdb itself ran the multiplex PCR reads through MiXCR, one entry per CDR3 protein. The data hold 450,000 or so distinct CDR3 sequences, with roughly 22% observed a single time. This sample's time point: persistent/refractory GD, antithyroid drugs over 5 years with positive TRAb. From PBMCs, RNA was extracted and then used to make the TCR library. Sample: peripheral blood mononuclear cells (PBMCs), taken when the disease was refractory, from a patient treated with antithyroid drugs. The receptor set was obtained from a female donor with Graves disease.

This clonotype was counted between two and nine times. The gene calls are TRBV19 and TRBJ1-5; no clear D gene. V shed 7 bases and J shed 4 bases, with 11 bases lying between them. CDR3 length equals 13 residues. Germline CDR1 LNHDA, CDR2 SQIVND (reference sequence). CDR3 bases: TGTGCCAGTAAGGAAACAGTAAATCAGCCCCAGCATTTT. Its translation: CASKETVNQPQHF.

Concerning this clonotype: A read error may explain this, as a much larger clone is one base away. The J gene is TRBJ2-5, the V gene TRBV6-2 or TRBV6-3; D might be TRBD1 or TRBD2, each matching 5 bases. This CDR3 contains 20 residues. V lost 4 bases and J 5 bases, leaving 32 bases between the germline ends. Germline CDR1 MNHEY, CDR2 SVGEGT. DNA of the CDR3: TGTGCCAGCAGTTCACCCGGGGCTCCCGGCACCCGATCAAAGAGGGAGACCCAGTACTTC. It is translated as CASSSPGAPGTRSKRETQYF.

The genes are TRBV6-1 and TRBJ2-1; TRBD1 aligns across 7 bases. CDR3 length: 14 residues. The germline V gene encodes CDR1 MNHNS and CDR2 SASEGT. V lost 6 bases, J lost 9 bases, and 11 bases stayed unmatched. CDR3 sequence reads: CASRIETGNSEQFF. The CDR3 nucleotides are TGTGCCAGCAGAATCGAGACAGGGAATAGTGAGCAGTTCTTC.

In its sample, this clonotype was seen many times. This sequence joins TRBV28 and TRBJ2-7; TRBD1 agrees at 7 bases. CDR1 and CDR2 from the germline V gene are MDHEN and SYDVKM. The CDR3 is 13 amino acids. The J segment lost 7 bases and the V segment lost 6 bases, leaving 9 bases of the junction unmatched. This CDR3 is CASSGDSLGEQYF. CDR3 DNA sequence: TGTGCCAGCAGCGGGGACAGCCTAGGGGAGCAGTACTTC.

The chain employs TRBV19 and TRBJ1-5; TRBD1 agrees at 8 bases. This CDR3 contains 17 residues. V lost 2 bases to trimming and J lost 1 base; unmatched junction nucleotides: 7. CDR1 is LNHDA and CDR2 is SQIVND in the germline V gene (reference sequence). CDR3 nucleotides: TGTGCCAGTAGTATAACCGGGGACAGGTTGAGCAATCAGCCCCAGCATTTT. It codes for CASSITGDRLSNQPQHF.

The J gene is TRBJ2-6, the V gene TRBV3-1; D unclear. The CDR3 runs 17 residues. The germline V gene encodes CDR1 LGHDT and CDR2 YNNKEL (reference sequence). V shed 3 bases and J shed 0 bases, with 12 bases lying between them. The CDR3 is CASSQDLGLSGANVLTF. CDR3 coding DNA: TGTGCCAGCAGCCAGGATCTAGGTCTCTCTGGGGCCAACGTCCTGACTTTC.

This clonotype was counted between two and nine times. The chain couples TRBV7-2 to TRBJ2-6; perhaps TRBD1 as D (5 bases). CDR3 size: 16 residues. Trimming pared 2 bases from V and 2 bases from J, leaving 10 bases between. The germline V gene encodes CDR1 SGHTA and CDR2 FQGNSA. CDR3 sequence (DNA): TGTGCCAGCAGCTTAACGTGGGGCGCTGGGGCCAACGTCCTGACTTTC. The encoded protein is CASSLTWGAGANVLTF.

The chain combines TRBV7-2 with TRBJ1-6; TRBD1 aligns across 9 bases. This CDR3 spans 16 amino acids. Germline V gene data show CDR1 as SGHTA and CDR2 as FQGNSA. Trimming took 5 bases from V and 4 from J; bases not matched to a gene: 6. CDR3 coding DNA: TGTGCCAGCAGCCCCGACAGGGGGTCGTATAATTCACCCCTCCACTTT. Its protein is CASSPDRGSYNSPLHF.

The DNA for the CDR3 is TGTGCCAGCAGCCTGTACAGGGGGGCAAGCTCTGGGGCCAACGTCCTGACTTTC. Residues: CASSLYRGASSGANVLTF. The chain uses TRBV11-2 and TRBJ2-6; 8 bases fit TRBD1. The CDR3 totals 18 residues. Looked up from germline, CDR1 is SGHAT and CDR2 is FQNNGV. The junction had 9 bases not matched to a gene; V was cut back by 5 bases and J by 0 bases.